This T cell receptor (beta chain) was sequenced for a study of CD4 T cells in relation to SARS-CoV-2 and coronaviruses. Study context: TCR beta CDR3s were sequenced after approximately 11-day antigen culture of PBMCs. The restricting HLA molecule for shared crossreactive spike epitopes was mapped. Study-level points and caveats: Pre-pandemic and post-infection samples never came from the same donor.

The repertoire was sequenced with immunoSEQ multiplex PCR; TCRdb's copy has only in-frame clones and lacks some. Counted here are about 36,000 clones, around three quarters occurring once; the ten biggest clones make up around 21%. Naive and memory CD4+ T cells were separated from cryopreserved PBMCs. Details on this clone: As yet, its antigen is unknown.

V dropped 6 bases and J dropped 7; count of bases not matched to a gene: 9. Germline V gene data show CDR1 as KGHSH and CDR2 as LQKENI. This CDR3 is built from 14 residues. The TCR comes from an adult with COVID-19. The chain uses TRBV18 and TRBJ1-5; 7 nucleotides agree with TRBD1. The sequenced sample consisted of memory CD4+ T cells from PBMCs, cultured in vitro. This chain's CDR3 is CASSPGQRYQPQHF. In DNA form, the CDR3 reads TGTGCCAGCTCCCCGGGACAGCGTTACCAGCCCCAGCATTTT. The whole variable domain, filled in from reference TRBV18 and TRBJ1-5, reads NAGVMQNPRHLVRRRGQEARLRCSPMKGHSHVYWYRQLPEEGLKFMVYLQKENIIDESGMPKERFSAEFPKEGPSILRIQQVVRGDSAAYFCASSPGQRYQPQHFGDGTRLSIL.